A selection of T cell receptor beta chains follows, all from one sample in a study of OX40 agonist ivuxolimab in advanced cancers. Only in-frame clones appear in the TCRdb table, and some are missing; sequencing was by immunoSEQ multiplex PCR. The data contain 15,000 to 20,000 clones, about nine tenths of them seen just once; the ten biggest clones take up roughly 30%. The sequenced sample was CD4+ or CD8+ T cells sorted from blood, obtained in a trial of the OX40 agonist ivuxolimab. These receptors were collected from an adult with an advanced solid tumor such as melanoma, head and neck, liver or kidney cancer. The CDR3 runs from the conserved cysteine through the conserved F or W. D genes are given only for firm matches. Clone size is given for some rows only: seen once, a few or many times, or a class if the clone is expanded.

CDR3 length	D gene	V gene	clone size	J gene	CDR3 protein	CDR3 DNA
12	-	TRBV28	-	TRBJ2-7	CASSSLHYEQYF	TGTGCCAGCAGTTCCCTCCACTACGAGCAGTACTTC
15	TRBD2	TRBV19	-	TRBJ2-1	CASSPGTTSYNEQFF	TGTGCCAGTAGTCCCGGGACTACCTCCTACAATGAGCAGTTCTTC
13	-	TRBV5-8	-	TRBJ1-1	CASSLLGPTEAFF	TGTGCCAGCAGCTTGCTGGGGCCCACTGAAGCTTTCTTT
13	-	TRBV27	-	TRBJ1-1	CASSFPRNTEAFF	TGTGCCAGCAGCTTTCCAAGGAACACTGAAGCTTTCTTT
14	-	TRBV28	-	TRBJ2-4	CASSEGQAKNIQYF	TGTGCCAGCAGTGAAGGACAAGCCAAAAACATTCAGTACTTC
16	TRBD1	TRBV5-5	-	TRBJ1-3	CASSSGQSDSGNTIYF	TGTGCCAGCAGCTCGGGACAGTCAGACTCTGGAAACACCATATATTTT
13	TRBD2	TRBV7-9	-	TRBJ2-7	CASSPTGGGEQYF	TGTGCCAGCAGCCCTACGGGGGGAGGCGAGCAGTACTTC
13	-	TRBV28	-	TRBJ1-6	CASSFRGSSPLHF	TGTGCCAGCAGTTTCCGGGGATCCTCACCCCTCCACTTT
13	-	TRBV19	few	TRBJ1-5	CASSVRGDQPQHF	TGTGCCAGTAGTGTCAGGGGAGATCAGCCCCAGCATTTT
14	TRBD1	TRBV11-2	-	TRBJ1-2	CASSRNRGGYGYTF	TGTGCCAGCAGCCGCAACAGGGGTGGCTATGGCTACACCTTC
13	-	TRBV4-2	-	TRBJ1-1	CASSQDPGAEAFF	TGTGCCAGCAGCCAAGATCCGGGGGCTGAAGCTTTCTTT
14	-	TRBV13	-	TRBJ2-7	CASSSDRDTYEQYF	TGTGCCAGCAGCTCAGATCGGGACACCTACGAGCAGTACTTC
14	-	TRBV7-2	-	TRBJ2-2	CASSLDSNTGELFF	TGTGCCAGCAGCTTAGATAGCAACACCGGGGAGCTGTTTTTT
14	-	TRBV10-2	-	TRBJ2-2	CATQVSPRVGELFF	TGCGCCACCCAAGTCTCTCCGCGGGTCGGGGAGCTGTTTTTT
14	-	TRBV4-1	-	TRBJ2-3	CASSQDAGTDTQYF	TGCGCCAGCAGCCAAGATGCAGGAACAGATACGCAGTATTTT
14	-	TRBV19	-	TRBJ2-2	CASTITGNTGELFF	TGTGCCAGCACAATTACAGGGAACACCGGGGAGCTGTTTTTT
14	TRBD1	TRBV19	-	TRBJ1-5	CASTSDREFQPQHF	TGTGCCAGTACCAGCGACAGGGAGTTTCAGCCCCAGCATTTT
19	TRBD2	TRBV28	-	TRBJ2-1	CASSPTRLGLAGGPYEQFF	TGTGCCAGCAGTCCCACCAGGTTGGGACTAGCGGGAGGGCCCTATGAGCAGTTCTTC
13	-	TRBV11-2	-	TRBJ2-1	CASSVQPLNEQFF	TGTGCCAGCAGCGTACAGCCTTTGAATGAGCAGTTCTTC
15	-	TRBV19	-	TRBJ2-7	CASSFQTGTIYEQYF	TGTGCCAGTAGTTTTCAAACCGGGACAATTTACGAGCAGTACTTC
15	-	TRBV10-3	-	TRBJ2-3	CAIREPGGGTDTQYF	TGTGCCATCAGAGAGCCCGGAGGCGGCACAGATACGCAGTATTTT
19	-	TRBV9	-	TRBJ1-1	CASSVEEWDMDLLNTEAFF	TGTGCCAGCAGCGTAGAAGAATGGGACATGGATCTGTTAAACACTGAAGCTTTCTTT
14	TRBD1	TRBV6-5	few	TRBJ1-2	CASSRQGGNDGYTF	TGTGCCAGCAGTCGACAGGGGGGCAATGATGGCTACACCTTC
16	-	TRBV25-1	-	TRBJ2-1	CASSEPPGSNYNEQFF	TGTGCCAGCAGTGAACCCCCAGGGTCCAACTACAATGAGCAGTTCTTC
15	-	TRBV7-9	-	TRBJ2-1	CASSRQGSSYNEQFF	TGTGCCAGCAGCCGCCAGGGCAGCTCCTACAATGAGCAGTTCTTC
16	-	TRBV5-1	-	TRBJ2-1	CASSSRYETRIDEQFF	TGCGCCAGCAGCTCCCGTTACGAGACTAGGATCGATGAGCAGTTCTTC
12	TRBD1	TRBV30	-	TRBJ2-7	CAWSGTGGEQYF	TGTGCCTGGAGTGGTACAGGGGGCGAGCAGTACTTC
15	-	TRBV5-8	-	TRBJ1-5	CASSLTLYSNQPQHF	TGTGCCAGCAGCTTGACACTTTATAGCAATCAGCCCCAGCATTTT
17	TRBD1	TRBV13	-	TRBJ2-2	CASSLVSGDRYTGELFF	TGTGCCAGCAGCTTAGTCTCCGGGGACAGATACACCGGGGAGCTGTTTTTT
13	TRBD1	TRBV5-1	-	TRBJ2-7	CASRDRKAYEQYF	TGCGCCAGCCGGGACAGGAAGGCCTACGAGCAGTACTTC
14	TRBD1	TRBV28	once	TRBJ2-3	CASSQTTGPDTQYF	TGTGCCAGCAGTCAAACGACAGGGCCAGATACGCAGTATTTT
16	-	TRBV5-8	-	TRBJ1-1	CASSLDLGGVFTEAFF	TGTGCCAGCAGCTTGGATCTGGGAGGGGTTTTCACTGAAGCTTTCTTT
14	TRBD2	TRBV9	-	TRBJ2-1	CASSVEELATEQFF	TGTGCCAGCAGCGTAGAGGAACTAGCGACTGAGCAGTTCTTC
13	-	TRBV2	-	TRBJ1-1	CASSEAREPEAFF	TGTGCCAGCAGTGAAGCGCGTGAACCTGAAGCTTTCTTT
13	-	TRBV2	once	TRBJ2-1	CASSEPSHNEQFF	TGTGCCAGCAGTGAACCCAGCCACAATGAGCAGTTCTTC
13	-	TRBV7-9	-	TRBJ2-5	CASSLGGQGTQYF	TGTGCCAGCAGCTTGGGGGGGCAAGGGACCCAGTACTTC